Shown below are 10 T cell receptor beta chains from a single sample sequenced in a study of blood T cell repertoires in COVID-19. Profiling relied on immunoSEQ multiplex PCR, and the TCRdb table lists in-frame clones only, not all of them. Counted here are tens of thousands of clones, under 95% occurring once; the ten biggest clones make up around 9.1%. The sequencing sample was made of peripheral blood. The source is a human donor in a cohort sampled during active COVID-19.

The V call is TRBV13, the J call TRBJ2-7, with 8 bases matching TRBD1. The germline V gene has CDR1 PRHDT and CDR2 FYEKMQ (reference sequence). The CDR3 contains 15 residues. The V segment lost 3 bases and the J segment 0 bases; nucleotides outside the gene matches: 4. CDR3 nucleotides: TGTGCCAGCAGCTTGGGACAGGAGAGCTCCTACGAGCAGTACTTC. This sequence encodes CASSLGQESSYEQYF. Using reference TRBV13 and TRBJ2-7 for the parts outside the CDR3, the full variable domain is AAGVIQSPRHLIKEKRETATLKCYPIPRHDTVYWYQQGPGQDPQFLISFYEKMQSDKGSIPDRFSAQQFSDYHSELNMSSLELGDSALYFCASSLGQESSYEQYFGPGTRLTVT.

The chain joins TRBV5-4 to TRBJ2-7; 11 bases fit TRBD2. The CDR3 extends over 17 amino acids. J lost 0 bases, V lost 0 bases, and 5 bases had no gene match. Germline V gene data show CDR1 as SGHNT and CDR2 as YYREEE (reference sequence). CDR3 residues: CASSLGLAGGLSYEQYF. The CDR3 nucleotides are TGTGCCAGCAGCTTGGGCCTAGCGGGGGGCCTCTCCTACGAGCAGTACTTC.

The table lists this clone with a count of one. The chain carries TRBV28 and TRBJ2-7; D might be TRBD1 (5 bases). V was trimmed by 8 bases and J by 9 bases, leaving 23 bases between them. The CDR3 runs to 14 residues. The germline CDR1 and CDR2 sequences are MDHEN and SYDVKM. The CDR3, as DNA: TGTGCCAGCCCCTCGACAGATACCCCCTGCGGGCAGTACTTC. Encoded protein: CASPSTDTPCGQYF.

This chain joins TRBV10-3 and TRBJ2-7; D possibly corresponds to TRBD2 (6 bases). This CDR3 has 13 residues. Germline V gene data show CDR1 as ENHRY and CDR2 as SYGVKD. Trimming cost V 4 bases and J 5 bases, with 12 bases left between them. The CDR3 here is CAISGTITHEQYF. The DNA for the CDR3 is TGTGCCATCAGTGGGACTATCACCCACGAGCAGTACTTC.

The chain recombines TRBV13 with TRBJ1-2; 10 bases map to TRBD1. Germline lookup yields CDR1 PRHDT and CDR2 FYEKMQ (reference sequence). CDR3 length: 14 residues. J gave up 6 bases and V 5 bases, and 6 bases lay outside the gene matches. The DNA for the CDR3 is TGTGCCAGCAGCCCGACAGGGGGCACGAATGGCTACACCTTC. It is translated as CASSPTGGTNGYTF.

The rearrangement links TRBV11-2 to TRBJ2-6; D unresolved. The V gene's germline CDR1 is SGHAT and CDR2 FQNNGV. There are 15 residues in the CDR3. Trimming took 5 bases from V and 0 from J, leaving 8 bases between them. CDR3 DNA sequence: TGTGCCAGCAGCCGCCAGTTCTCTGGGGCCAACGTCCTGACTTTC. This encodes CASSRQFSGANVLTF.

The chain joins TRBV30 to TRBJ1-4; D unresolved. The CDR3 loop spans 15 amino acids. Germline-derived CDR1 and CDR2 are GTSNPN and SVGIG (reference sequence). V lost 3 bases and J lost 5, with 16 bases in between. The CDR3 region is CAWRSLWSENEKLFF. CDR3 in DNA: TGTGCCTGGAGGTCTCTATGGAGTGAGAATGAAAAACTGTTTTTT. Together with reference TRBV30 and TRBJ1-4, the CDR3 gives the full variable domain: SQTIHQWPATLVQPVGSPLSLECTVEGTSNPNLYWYRQAAGRGLQLLFYSVGIGQISSEVPQNLSASRPQDRQFILSSKKLLLSDSGFYLCAWRSLWSENEKLFFGSGTQLSVL.

V and J are TRBV11-2 and TRBJ1-2; 9 nucleotides agree with TRBD1. Germline CDR1 reads SGHAT; CDR2 reads FQNNGV. V shed 5 bases and J 4 bases; nucleotides not matched to a gene: 14. The CDR3 sequence is 17 residues long. This CDR3 reads CASSPRLGQGLGYGYTF. The CDR3 DNA follows: TGTGCCAGCAGCCCTCGGCTGGGACAGGGACTAGGCTATGGCTACACCTTC. The full variable domain, in which reference TRBV11-2 and TRBJ1-2 provide the parts outside the CDR3, is EAGVAQSPRYKIIEKRQSVAFWCNPISGHATLYWYQQILGQGPKLLIQFQNNGVVDDSQLPKDRFSAERLKGVDSTLKIQPAKLEDSAVYLCASSPRLGQGLGYGYTFGSGTRLTVV.

The V gene is TRBV7-2, the J gene TRBJ1-3; TRBD1 is a possible D gene (6 bases). Between the trimmed V and J ends, which lost 5 bases and 2 bases, there was a span of 19 bases. CDR1 and CDR2 from the germline V gene are SGHTA and FQGNSA. The CDR3 covers 17 residues. Written as DNA, the CDR3 is TGTGCCAGCAGCCGCCCTGCTCAGGGGATAACTGGAAACACCATATATTTT. Amino acids: CASSRPAQGITGNTIYF. The whole variable domain, filled in from reference TRBV7-2 and TRBJ1-3, reads GAGVSQSPSNKVTEKGKDVELRCDPISGHTALYWYRQSLGQGLEFLIYFQGNSAPDKSGLPSDRFSAERTGGSVSTLTIQRTQQEDSAVYLCASSRPAQGITGNTIYFGEGSWLTVV.

This clone was counted between two and nine times. The V and J genes are TRBV6-2 or TRBV6-3 and TRBJ2-7; TRBD1 aligns across 9 bases. V shed 4 bases, J shed 5 bases, and the junction held 9 bases outside the gene matches. Germline V gives CDR1 MNHEY, CDR2 SVGEGT. This CDR3 is built from 15 residues. The CDR3 sequence is CASSSIRDREDEQYF. CDR3 bases: TGTGCCAGCAGTTCAATCCGGGACAGGGAGGACGAGCAGTACTTC.